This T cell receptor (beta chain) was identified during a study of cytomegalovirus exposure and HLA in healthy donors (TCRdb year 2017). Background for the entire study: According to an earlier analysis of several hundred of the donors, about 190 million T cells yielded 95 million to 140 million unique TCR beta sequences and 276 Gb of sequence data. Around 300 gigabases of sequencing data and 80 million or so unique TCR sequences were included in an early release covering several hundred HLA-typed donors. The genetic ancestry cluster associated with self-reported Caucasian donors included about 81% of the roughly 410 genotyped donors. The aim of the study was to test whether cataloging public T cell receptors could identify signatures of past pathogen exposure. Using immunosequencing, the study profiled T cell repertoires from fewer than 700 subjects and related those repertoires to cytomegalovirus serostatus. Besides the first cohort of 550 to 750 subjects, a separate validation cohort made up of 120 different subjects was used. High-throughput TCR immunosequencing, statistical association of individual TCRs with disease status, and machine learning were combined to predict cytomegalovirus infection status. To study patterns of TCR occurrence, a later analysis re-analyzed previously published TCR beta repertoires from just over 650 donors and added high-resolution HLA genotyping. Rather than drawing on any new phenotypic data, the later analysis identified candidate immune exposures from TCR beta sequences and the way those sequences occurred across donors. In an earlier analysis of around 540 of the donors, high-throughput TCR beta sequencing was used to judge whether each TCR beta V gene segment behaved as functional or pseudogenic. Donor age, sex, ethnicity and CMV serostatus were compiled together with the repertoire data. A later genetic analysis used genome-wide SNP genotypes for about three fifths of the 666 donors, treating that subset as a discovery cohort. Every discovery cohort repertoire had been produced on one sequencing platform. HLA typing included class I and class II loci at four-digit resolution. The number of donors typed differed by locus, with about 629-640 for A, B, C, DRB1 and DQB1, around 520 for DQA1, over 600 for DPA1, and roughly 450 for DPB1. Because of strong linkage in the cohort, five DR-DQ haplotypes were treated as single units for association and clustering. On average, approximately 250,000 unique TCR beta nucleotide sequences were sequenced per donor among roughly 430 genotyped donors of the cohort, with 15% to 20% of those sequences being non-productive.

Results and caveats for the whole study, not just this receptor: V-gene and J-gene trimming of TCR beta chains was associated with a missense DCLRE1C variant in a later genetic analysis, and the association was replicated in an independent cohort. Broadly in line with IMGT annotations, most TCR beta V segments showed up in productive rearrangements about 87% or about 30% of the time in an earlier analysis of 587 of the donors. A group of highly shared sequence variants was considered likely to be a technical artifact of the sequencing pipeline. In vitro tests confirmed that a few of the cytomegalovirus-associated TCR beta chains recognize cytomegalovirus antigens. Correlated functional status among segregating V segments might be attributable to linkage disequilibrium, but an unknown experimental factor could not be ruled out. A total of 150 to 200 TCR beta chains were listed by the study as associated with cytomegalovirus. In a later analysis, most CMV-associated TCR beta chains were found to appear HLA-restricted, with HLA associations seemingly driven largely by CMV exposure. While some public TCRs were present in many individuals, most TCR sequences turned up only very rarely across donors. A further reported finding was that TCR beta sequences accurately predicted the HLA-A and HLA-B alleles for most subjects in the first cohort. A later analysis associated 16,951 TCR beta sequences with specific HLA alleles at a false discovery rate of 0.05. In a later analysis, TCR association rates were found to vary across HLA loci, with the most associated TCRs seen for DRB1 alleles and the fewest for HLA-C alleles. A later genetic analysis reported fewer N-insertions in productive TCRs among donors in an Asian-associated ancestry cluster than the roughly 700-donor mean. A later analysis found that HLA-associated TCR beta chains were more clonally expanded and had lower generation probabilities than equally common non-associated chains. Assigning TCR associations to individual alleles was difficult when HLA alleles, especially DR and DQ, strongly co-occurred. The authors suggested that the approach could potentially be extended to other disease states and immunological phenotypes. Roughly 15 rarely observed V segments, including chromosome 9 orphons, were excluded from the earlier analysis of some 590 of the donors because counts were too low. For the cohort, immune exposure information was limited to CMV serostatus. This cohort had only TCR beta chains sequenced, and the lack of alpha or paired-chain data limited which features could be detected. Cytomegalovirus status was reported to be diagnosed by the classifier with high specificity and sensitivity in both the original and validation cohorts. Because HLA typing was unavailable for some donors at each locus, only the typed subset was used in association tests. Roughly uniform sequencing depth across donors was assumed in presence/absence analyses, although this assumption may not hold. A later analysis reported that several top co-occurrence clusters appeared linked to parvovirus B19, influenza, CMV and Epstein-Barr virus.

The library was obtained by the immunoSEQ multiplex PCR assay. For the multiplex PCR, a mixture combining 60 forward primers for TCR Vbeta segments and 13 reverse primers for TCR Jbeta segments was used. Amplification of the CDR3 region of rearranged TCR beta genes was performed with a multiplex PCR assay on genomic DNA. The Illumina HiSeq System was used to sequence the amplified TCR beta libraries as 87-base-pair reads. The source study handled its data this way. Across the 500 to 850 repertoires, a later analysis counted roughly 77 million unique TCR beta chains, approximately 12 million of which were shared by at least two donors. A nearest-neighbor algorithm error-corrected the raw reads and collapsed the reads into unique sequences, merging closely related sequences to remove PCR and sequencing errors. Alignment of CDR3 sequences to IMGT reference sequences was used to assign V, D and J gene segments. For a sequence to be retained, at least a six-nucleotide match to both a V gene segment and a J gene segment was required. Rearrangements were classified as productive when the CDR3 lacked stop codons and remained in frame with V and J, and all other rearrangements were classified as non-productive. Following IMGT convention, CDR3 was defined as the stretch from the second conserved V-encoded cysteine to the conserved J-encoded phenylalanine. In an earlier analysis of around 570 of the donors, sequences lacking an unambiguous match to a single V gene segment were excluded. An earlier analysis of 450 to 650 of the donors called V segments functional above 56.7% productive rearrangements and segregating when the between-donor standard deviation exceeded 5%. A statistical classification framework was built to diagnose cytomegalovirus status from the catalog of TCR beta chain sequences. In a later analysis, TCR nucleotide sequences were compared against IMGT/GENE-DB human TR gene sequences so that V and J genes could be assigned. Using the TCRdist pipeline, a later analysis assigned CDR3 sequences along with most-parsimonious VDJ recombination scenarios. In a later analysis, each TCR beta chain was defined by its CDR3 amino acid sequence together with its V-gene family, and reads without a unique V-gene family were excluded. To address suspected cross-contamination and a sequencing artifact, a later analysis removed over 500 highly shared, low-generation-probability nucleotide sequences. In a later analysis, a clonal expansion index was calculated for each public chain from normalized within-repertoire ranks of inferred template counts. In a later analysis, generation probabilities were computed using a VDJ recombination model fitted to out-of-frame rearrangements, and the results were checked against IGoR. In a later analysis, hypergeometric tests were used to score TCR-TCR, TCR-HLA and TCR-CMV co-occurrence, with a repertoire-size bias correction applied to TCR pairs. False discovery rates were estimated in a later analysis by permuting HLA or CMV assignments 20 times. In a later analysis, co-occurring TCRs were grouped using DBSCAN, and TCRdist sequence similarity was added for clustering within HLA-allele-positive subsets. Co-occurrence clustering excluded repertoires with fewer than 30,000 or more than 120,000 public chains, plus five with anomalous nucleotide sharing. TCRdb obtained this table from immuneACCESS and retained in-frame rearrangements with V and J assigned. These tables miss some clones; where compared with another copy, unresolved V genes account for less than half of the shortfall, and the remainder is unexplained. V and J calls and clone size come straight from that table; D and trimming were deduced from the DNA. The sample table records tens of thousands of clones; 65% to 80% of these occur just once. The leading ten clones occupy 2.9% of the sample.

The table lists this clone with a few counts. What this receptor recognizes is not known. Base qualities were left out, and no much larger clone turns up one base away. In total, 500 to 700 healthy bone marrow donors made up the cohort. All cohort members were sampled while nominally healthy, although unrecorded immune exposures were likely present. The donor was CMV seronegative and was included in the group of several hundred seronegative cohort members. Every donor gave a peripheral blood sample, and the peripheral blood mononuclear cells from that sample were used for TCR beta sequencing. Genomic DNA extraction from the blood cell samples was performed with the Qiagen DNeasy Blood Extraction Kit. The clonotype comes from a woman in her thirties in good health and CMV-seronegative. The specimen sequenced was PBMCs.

The CDR3 corresponds to CASSRSDRGAGELFF. The DNA reads as follows: TGTGCCAGCAGCCGATCCGACAGGGGAGCCGGGGAGCTGTTTTTT. The sequence joins TRBV7-8 to TRBJ2-2, with 8 central nucleotides matching TRBD1. CDR1 is given as SGHVS and CDR2 as FQNEAQ, both from the germline V gene. Here V drops 5 bases and J drops 6 bases, and the junction holds 8 bases not matched to any gene. The CDR3 runs 15 amino acids, cysteine and phenylalanine included. Only the CDR3 region is kept as DNA, spanning 45 bases read in frame from base 1.